One T cell receptor (beta chain) is described in this entry. This entry is derived from a study of T-cell reconstitution after alpha-beta-depleted transplantation in children. This CDR3 is 15 amino acids long. V lost 7 bases to trimming and J lost 5 bases, with 18 bases between them. A library of TCRbeta sequences, prepared with unique molecular identifiers, was generated. One entry per CDR3 protein results from TCRdb running MiXCR on the PCR reads. Among about 400,000 distinct CDR3 sequences listed, around 21% were seen once. The receptor was isolated from a human donor who donated a stem cell graft to a child with acute myeloid leukemia. Source: PBMCs from the stem cell graft donor, taken from the stem cell graft. The V gene is TRBV12-3 or TRBV12-4, the J gene TRBJ1-5, with D possibly matching TRBD1 (6 bases). In DNA, the CDR3 is TGTGCCAGCACCCAGACTACAGGGTTTTATCAGCCCCAGCATTTT. Translation: CASTQTTGFYQPQHF.